The present T cell receptor (beta chain) was sequenced within a study of blood T cells in healthy people across ages. With respect to this clonotype: As yet, its antigen is unknown.

Alongside a J-beta primer mix, a sample-barcoded 5' primer served in a second PCR lasting about 6 to 12 cycles. MiXCR, run by TCRdb on the 5' RACE reads, gives a single entry per CDR3 protein. Of about 1.4 million distinct CDR3 sequences listed, around 59% are singletons. Isolated per sample were at least 7 million PBMCs. Study-wide points: Naive CD4+ cell counts and diversity both ran higher in long-lived than in aged donors.

The CDR3 length is 17 residues. Germline V CDR1 and CDR2: ENHRY, SYGVKD. Trimming took 8 bases from V and 8 from J, leaving 30 bases between them. The sequencing sample was made of blood. V and J are TRBV10-3 and TRBJ1-2; tentative D call: TRBD1 (6 bases). The TCR was taken from a young man in good health. CDR3 bases: TGTGCCATCGCAGTAACTACGGGGGCCTCACAAGGTTCCGGCTACACCTTC. Its translation is CAIAVTTGASQGSGYTF.